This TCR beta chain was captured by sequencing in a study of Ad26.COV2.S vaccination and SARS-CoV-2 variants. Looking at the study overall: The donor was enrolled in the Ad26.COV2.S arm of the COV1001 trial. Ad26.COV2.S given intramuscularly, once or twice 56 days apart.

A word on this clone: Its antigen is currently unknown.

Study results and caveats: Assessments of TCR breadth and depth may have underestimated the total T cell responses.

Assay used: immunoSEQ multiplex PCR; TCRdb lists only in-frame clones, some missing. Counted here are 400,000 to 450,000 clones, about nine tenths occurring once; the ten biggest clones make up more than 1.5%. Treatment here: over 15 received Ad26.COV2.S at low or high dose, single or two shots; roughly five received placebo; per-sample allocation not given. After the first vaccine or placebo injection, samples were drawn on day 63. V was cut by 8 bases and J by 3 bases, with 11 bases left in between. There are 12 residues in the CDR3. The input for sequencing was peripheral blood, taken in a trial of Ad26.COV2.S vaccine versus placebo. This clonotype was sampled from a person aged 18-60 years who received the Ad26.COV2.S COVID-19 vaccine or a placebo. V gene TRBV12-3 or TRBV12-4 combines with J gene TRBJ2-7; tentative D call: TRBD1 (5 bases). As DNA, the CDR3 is TGTGCCAGCGCCGATACAGGCTACGAGCAGTACTTC. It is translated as CASADTGYEQYF.